This T cell receptor (beta chain) was sequenced for a study of shared clonotypes between healthy human individuals (dated by TCRdb to about 2020). Concerning the study at large: The cohort comprised a couple of women and a few men aged 18 to 49 years. Per donor, three plates each were used for CD4 naive and CD4 memory, two for CD8 naive, and one for CD8 memory. To estimate repertoire size and how much clonotype sharing occurs between individuals, the study deeply sequenced the blood TCR repertoires of roughly 5 healthy adults. To increase sequencing depth and limit assay-specific biases, different laboratories used diverse techniques to prepare libraries and sequence TCR repertoires. Each donor's leukapheresis produced roughly between about 0.9 and 9.5 billion PBMCs. Broader findings and caveats from the paper: Because the study included a small number of donors, the genetic and exposure-history diversity represented was limited. Even with the large sequencing depth, rarefaction of the sorted-subset datasets indicated that sequencing was incomplete. Compared with non-shared clonotypes, the clonotypes found in all four sorted-subset donors had higher generation probabilities. Estimated clonotype richness was generally larger for naive than for memory subsets. Based on pairwise subsampling, the degree of clonotype sharing among donors was expected to be affected by sequencing depth. About 4.5% of naive CD4, 3.5% of naive CD8, about 2.4% of memory CD4, and 0.4% of memory CD8 clonotypes were shared across several donors. Sampling was restricted to blood, and TCR repertoires in tissues likely differ from the TCR repertoires found in blood.

The germline V end is reduced by 4 bases and the J end by 8 bases; junction bases left unmatched: 13. Per the germline V gene, MDHEN is the CDR1 and SYDVKM is the CDR2. Reading from cysteine to phenylalanine, the CDR3 counts 16 amino acids. Here the CDR3 DNA is all that survives: 48 bases in frame from base 1. Healthy HIV-negative adults with no recently reported acute infections or vaccinations were included as donors. Every donor was a Caucasian adult residing in Nashville, Tennessee, USA. CD8 memory samples consisted of magnetically selected CD45RO+ cells combined with CCR7-negative CD45RA+ effector memory (TemRA) cells. After blood collection by leukapheresis, PBMCs were isolated using Ficoll-Histopaque density gradient centrifugation and then cryopreserved in the vapor phase of liquid nitrogen. Analytical flow cytometry was used to check the purity and quantity of each magnetically sorted T cell population. Each sorted fraction had its genomic DNA isolated and then quantified by UV absorbance on a Nanodrop 2000c.

TCR CDR3 regions were amplified from genomic DNA by multiplex PCR using the deep immunoSEQ assay. For each cell subset, the extracted genomic DNA was distributed evenly across all wells of several immunoSEQ 96-well plates, and each plate served as one replicate. For sorted subsets, 150 to 250 ng genomic DNA, equal to 30,000 or so T cell genomes, was loaded into each replicate PCR. Purified libraries were quantified with a Qubit 3.0 fluorometer, sized on a Bioanalyzer 2100, and re-quantified with the KAPA Library Quantification kit. Every immunoSEQ 96-well plate was sequenced on a dedicated single-read 150-cycle Illumina NextSeq 550 flow cell. Per the authors' processing: The immunoSEQ output contained only junctional sequences without quality scores, so filtering could not match that applied to full-length reads. Sequences were annotated with PyIR, a Python wrapper for IgBLAST v1.9, using IMGT germline references to assign V/J genes and CDR3. Reads were filtered out if the reads had weak V/J assignments (E-value above 1e-6), no CDR3, stop codons, out-of-frame junctions, or ambiguous translated residues. A V3J clonotype was defined by an identical inferred V gene, J gene, and CDR3 amino acid sequence. To compute the percentage overlap between repertoires, the number of shared unique clonotypes was divided by the size of the smaller repertoire. Three approaches were used to assess repertoire richness: RTK rarefaction, the Chao1 estimator, and Recon v2.1 estimates of unobserved clonotypes. For all TCRbeta clonotypes obtained by the gDNA method from a handful of donors, generation probabilities were computed with OLGA. Imported from immuneACCESS, the table was reduced by TCRdb to in-frame sequences with V and J called. These copies leave out some clones; in studies compared against another copy, an unresolved V gene accounts for under half, and the cause of the remainder is not known. From that table come the V and J calls and clone size; the DNA was used to work out D and trimming. Across this sample there are 650,000 to 700,000 clones, with 90% seen only once. The top ten clonotypes cover less than 40% of the sample.

With regard to this clone: Its antigen target is currently unknown. The record has no base qualities; no much larger clone is one base away.

The sequence was collected from a man between 18 and 35 years old in good health. Some clones in this sample may be carry-over from other donors' samples. The specimen was memory CD8+ T cells from PBMCs. The cell subset or site label of this sample denotes: CD45RO+ cells pooled with CCR7-negative TemRA cells. The chain is assembled from TRBV28 and TRBJ2-4, with TRBD2 identical over 8 junction bases. Read as DNA, the sequence is TGTGCCAGCAGTTCTGCCCAGCGGGAGACGTCAGACATTCAGTACTTC. Its product reads: CASSSAQRETSDIQYF.